This TCR beta chain is from a study of early T cells in non-severe SARS-CoV-2 infection. Overall study context: The chains were unpaired, and the sequenced material was bulk RNA from unsorted whole blood. Notes on the study in general: The study's VDJdb matching favored anti-spike CD8 responses and missed private and CD4 specificities.

Attachment of unique molecular identifiers was made to individual cDNA molecules. TCRdb analysed the 5' RACE reads with MiXCR anew, one entry per CDR3 protein. The sample includes around 100,000 distinct CDR3 sequences, roughly 15% of them seen just once. In this sample, this clonotype turned up a few times. Its antigen is not identified. Germline V lookup: CDR1 SGHRS, CDR2 YFSETQ. This CDR3 spans 14 amino acids. Between the trimmed V and J ends, which lost 0 bases and 2 bases, there was a span of 7 bases. The chain employs TRBV5-1 and TRBJ2-3; no firm D call. The clonotype was recovered from an adult who was a healthcare worker with PCR-confirmed SARS-CoV-2 infection or an uninfected control (not recorded which). Material: whole blood. The CDR3 bases are TGCGCCAGCAGCTTGGGACATTCCACAGATACGCAGTATTTT. Its protein product is CASSLGHSTDTQYF. The full variable domain, its missing parts supplied by reference TRBV5-1 and TRBJ2-3, is KAGVTQTPRYLIKTRGQQVTLSCSPISGHRSVSWYQQTPGQGLQFLFEYFSETQRNKGNFPGRFSGRQFSNSRSEMNVSTLELGDSALYLCASSLGHSTDTQYFGPGTRLTVL.